This T cell receptor (beta chain) was profiled in a study of blood T cell repertoires in COVID-19. Turning to the study itself: T cells, B-cell-depleted T cells, or PBMCs provided the cDNA or gDNA that served as material.

Seattle patient enrollment occurred during active infection, with longitudinal follow-up thereafter. As originally analysed: Counts of nucleated cells, estimated from reference gene primer amplification, were obtained. Sequencing was performed with immunoSEQ multiplex PCR; in TCRdb, only in-frame clones are kept and a portion is missing. V and J calls and clone size are those listed in that table; D and trimming were worked out from the DNA. The sample yields 200,000 to 250,000 clones, approximately 83% seen once. J lost 3 bases, V lost 3 bases, and 10 bases had no gene match. The CDR3 sequence is 18 residues long. CDR1 SGHTA and CDR2 FQGNSA come from the germline V gene.

The chain employs TRBV7-2 and TRBJ2-3; 12 nucleotides agree with TRBD2. This sequence originates from a woman in her 30s with COVID-19, enrolled during active disease. Sample: peripheral blood. The CDR3 sequence is CASSFLLAGGQGTDTQYF. CDR3 bases: TGTGCCAGCAGCTTTTTACTAGCGGGAGGCCAGGGGACAGATACGCAGTATTTT.